The clone carrying this T cell receptor (beta chain) was seen once. Here immunoSEQ multiplex PCR was the method, and the copy in TCRdb shows in-frame clones only, minus some. The repertoire holds 300,000 to 400,000 clones, with around 90% as singletons. This CDR3 has 18 residues. J was trimmed by 2 bases and V by 6 bases; bases with no gene match: 15. Germline V gene lookup returns CDR1 LGHDT and CDR2 YNNKEL (reference sequence). The data were obtained in a study of blood T cell repertoires in COVID-19. Participants had their cohort set by participant-reported clinical history. The TCR sequence derives from a woman between 18 and 29 years old who had recovered from COVID-19. Input material: PBMCs or T cells enriched from blood (not recorded which). The J gene is TRBJ2-3, the V gene TRBV3-1 (or the pseudogene TRBV3-2), with TRBD2 matching 9 bases. The DNA of the CDR3 is TGTGCCAGCAGTCCCGGGGTAGCGGGGGCCGGATCCACAGATACGCAGTATTTT. Its translation is CASSPGVAGAGSTDTQYF.